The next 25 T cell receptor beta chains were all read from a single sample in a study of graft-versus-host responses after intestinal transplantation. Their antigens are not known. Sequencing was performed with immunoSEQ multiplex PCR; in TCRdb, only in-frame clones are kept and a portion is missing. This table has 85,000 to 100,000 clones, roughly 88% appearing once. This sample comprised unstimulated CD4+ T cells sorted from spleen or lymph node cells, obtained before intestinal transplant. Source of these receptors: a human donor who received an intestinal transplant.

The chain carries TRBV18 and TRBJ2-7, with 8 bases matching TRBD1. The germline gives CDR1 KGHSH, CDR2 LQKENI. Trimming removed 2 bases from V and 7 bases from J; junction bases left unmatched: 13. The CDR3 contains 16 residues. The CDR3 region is CASSPASHRGRGEQYF. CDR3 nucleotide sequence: TGTGCCAGCTCACCAGCCTCCCACAGGGGGAGAGGGGAGCAGTACTTC.

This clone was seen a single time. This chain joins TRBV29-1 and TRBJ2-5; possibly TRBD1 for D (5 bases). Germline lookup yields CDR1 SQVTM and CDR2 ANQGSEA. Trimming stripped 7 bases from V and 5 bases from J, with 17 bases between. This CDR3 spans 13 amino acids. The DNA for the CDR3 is TGCAGCGCCCTATGGCAGGGTGCGGAGACCCAGTACTTC. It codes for CSALWQGAETQYF.

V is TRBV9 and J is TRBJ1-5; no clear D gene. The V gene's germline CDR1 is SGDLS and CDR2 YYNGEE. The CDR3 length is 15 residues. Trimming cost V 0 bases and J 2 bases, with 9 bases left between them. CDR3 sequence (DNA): TGTGCCAGCAGCGTAGATGGGCTGGGCAATCAGCCCCAGCATTTT. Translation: CASSVDGLGNQPQHF.

Here the CDR3 DNA reads TGCGCCAGCAGGAGGACAGAGACTGAAGCTTTCTTT. It encodes CASRRTETEAFF. The V gene is TRBV5-1, the J gene TRBJ1-1; D possibly corresponds to TRBD1 (6 bases). The CDR3 consists of 12 residues. Deletions cut 5 bases from V and 5 bases from J, with 10 bases between. Germline V gene data show CDR1 as SGHRS and CDR2 as YFSETQ.

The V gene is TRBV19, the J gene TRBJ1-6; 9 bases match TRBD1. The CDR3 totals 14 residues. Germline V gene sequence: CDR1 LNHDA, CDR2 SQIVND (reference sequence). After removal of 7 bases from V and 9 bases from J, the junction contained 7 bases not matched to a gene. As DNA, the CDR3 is TGTGCCAGTACCTCGGACAGGGGTGGTTCACCCCTCCACTTT. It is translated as CASTSDRGGSPLHF.

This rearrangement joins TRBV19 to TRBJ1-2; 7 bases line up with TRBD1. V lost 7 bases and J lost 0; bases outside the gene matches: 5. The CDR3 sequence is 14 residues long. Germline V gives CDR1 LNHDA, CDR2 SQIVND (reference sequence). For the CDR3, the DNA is TGTGCCAGTACCCGGACAGGACCTAACTATGGCTACACCTTC. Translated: CASTRTGPNYGYTF. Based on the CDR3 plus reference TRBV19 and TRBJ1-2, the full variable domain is DGGITQSPKYLFRKEGQNVTLSCEQNLNHDAMYWYRQDPGQGLRLIYYSQIVNDFQKGDIAEGYSVSREKKESFPLTVTSAQKNPTAFYLCASTRTGPNYGYTFGSGTRLTVV.

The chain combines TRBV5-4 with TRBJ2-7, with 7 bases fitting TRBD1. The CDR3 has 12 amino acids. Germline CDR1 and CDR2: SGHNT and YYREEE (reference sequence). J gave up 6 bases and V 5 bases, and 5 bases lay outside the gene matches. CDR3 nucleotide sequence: TGTGCCAGCAGTTACGACAGGGTCGAGCAGTACTTC. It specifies CASSYDRVEQYF.

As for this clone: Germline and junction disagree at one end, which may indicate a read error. CDR3 in amino acids: CASSNGPGGQAFF. The DNA for the CDR3 is TGTGCTAGCAGCAATGGGCCAGGGGGCCAAGCTTTCTTT. The chain joins TRBV7-7 to TRBJ1-1; 8 nucleotides line up with TRBD1. From germline, CDR1 is SSHAT and CDR2 FNYEAQ (reference sequence). The CDR3 totals 13 residues.

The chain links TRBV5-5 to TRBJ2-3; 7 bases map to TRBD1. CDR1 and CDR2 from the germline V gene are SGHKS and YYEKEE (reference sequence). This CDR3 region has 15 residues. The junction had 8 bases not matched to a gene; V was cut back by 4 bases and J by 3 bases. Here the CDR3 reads CASSPPGQPTDTQYF. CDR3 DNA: TGTGCCAGCAGCCCGCCGGGACAGCCAACAGATACGCAGTATTTT. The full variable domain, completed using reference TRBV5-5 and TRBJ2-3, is DAGVTQSPTHLIKTRGQQVTLRCSPISGHKSVSWYQQVLGQGPQFIFQYYEKEERGRGNFPDRFSARQFPNYSSELNVNALLLGDSALYLCASSPPGQPTDTQYFGPGTRLTVL.

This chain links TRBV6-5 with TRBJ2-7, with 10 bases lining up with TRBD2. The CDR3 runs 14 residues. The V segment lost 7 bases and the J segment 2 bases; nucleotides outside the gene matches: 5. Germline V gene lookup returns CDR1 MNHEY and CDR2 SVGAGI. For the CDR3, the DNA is TGTGCCAGCACCTTAACTAGCGGGGCCTACGAGCAGTACTTC. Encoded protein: CASTLTSGAYEQYF.

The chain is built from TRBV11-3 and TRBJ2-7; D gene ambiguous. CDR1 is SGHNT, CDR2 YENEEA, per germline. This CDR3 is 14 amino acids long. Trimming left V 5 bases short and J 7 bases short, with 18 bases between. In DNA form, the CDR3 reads TGTGCCAGCAGCCATCCCGCGACTCCCTTGGAGCAGTACTTC. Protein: CASSHPATPLEQYF.

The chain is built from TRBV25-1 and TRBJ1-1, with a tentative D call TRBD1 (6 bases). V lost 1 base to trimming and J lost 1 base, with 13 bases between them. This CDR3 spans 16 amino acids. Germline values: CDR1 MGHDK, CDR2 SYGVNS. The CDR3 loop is CASSEFKGQRNTEAFF. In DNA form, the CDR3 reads TGTGCCAGCAGTGAATTTAAAGGACAGAGGAACACTGAAGCTTTCTTT. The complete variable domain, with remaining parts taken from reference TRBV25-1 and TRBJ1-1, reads EADIYQTPRYLVIGTGKKITLECSQTMGHDKMYWYQQDPGMELHLIHYSYGVNSTEKGDLSSESTVSRIRTEHFPLTLESARPSHTSQYLCASSEFKGQRNTEAFFGQGTRLTVV.

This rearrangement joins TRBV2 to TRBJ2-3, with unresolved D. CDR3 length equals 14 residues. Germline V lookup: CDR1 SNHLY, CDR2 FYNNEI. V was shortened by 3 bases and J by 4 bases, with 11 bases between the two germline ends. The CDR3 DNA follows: TGTGCCAGCAGTGACTCCCGACTGTCAGATACGCAGTATTTT. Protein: CASSDSRLSDTQYF.

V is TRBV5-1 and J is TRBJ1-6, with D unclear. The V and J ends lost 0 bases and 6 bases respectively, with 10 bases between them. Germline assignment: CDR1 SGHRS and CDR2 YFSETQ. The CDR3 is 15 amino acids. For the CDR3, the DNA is TGCGCCAGCAGCTTGGAAGGAGGGAGTAATTCACCCCTCCACTTT. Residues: CASSLEGGSNSPLHF.

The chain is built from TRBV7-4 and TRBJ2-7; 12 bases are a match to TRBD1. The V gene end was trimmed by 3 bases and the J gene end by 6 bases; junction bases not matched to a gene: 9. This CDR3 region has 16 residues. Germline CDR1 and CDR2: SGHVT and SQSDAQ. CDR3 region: CASSLGTGGGSGEQYF. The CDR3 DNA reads TGTGCCAGCAGCTTGGGGACAGGGGGCGGGTCTGGCGAGCAGTACTTC.

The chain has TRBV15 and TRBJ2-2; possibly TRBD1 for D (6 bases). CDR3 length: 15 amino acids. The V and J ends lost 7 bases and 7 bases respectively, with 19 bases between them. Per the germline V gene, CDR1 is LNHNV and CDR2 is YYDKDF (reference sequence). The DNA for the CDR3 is TGTGCCACCACACCGAACCAAGGACAGTTCGGGGAGCTGTTTTTT. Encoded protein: CATTPNQGQFGELFF.

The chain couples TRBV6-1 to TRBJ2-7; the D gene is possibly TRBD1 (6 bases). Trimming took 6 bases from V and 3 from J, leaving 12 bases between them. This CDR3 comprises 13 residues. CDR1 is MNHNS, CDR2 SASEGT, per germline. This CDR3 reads CASRHRDNYEQYF. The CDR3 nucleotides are TGTGCCAGCAGGCACCGGGACAACTACGAGCAGTACTTC.

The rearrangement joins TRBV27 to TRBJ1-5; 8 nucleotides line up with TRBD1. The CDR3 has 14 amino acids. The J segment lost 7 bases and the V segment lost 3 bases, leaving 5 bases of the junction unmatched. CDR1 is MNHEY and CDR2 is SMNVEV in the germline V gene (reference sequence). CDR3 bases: TGTGCCAGCAGTTTGTTACAGGGGGTCCAGCCCCAGCATTTT. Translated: CASSLLQGVQPQHF.

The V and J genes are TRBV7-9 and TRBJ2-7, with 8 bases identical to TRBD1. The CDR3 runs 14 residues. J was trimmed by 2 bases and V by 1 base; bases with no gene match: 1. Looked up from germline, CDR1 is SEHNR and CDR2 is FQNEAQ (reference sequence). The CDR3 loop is CASSLGTGPYEQYF. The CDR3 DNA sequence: TGTGCCAGCAGCTTAGGGACAGGGCCCTACGAGCAGTACTTC.

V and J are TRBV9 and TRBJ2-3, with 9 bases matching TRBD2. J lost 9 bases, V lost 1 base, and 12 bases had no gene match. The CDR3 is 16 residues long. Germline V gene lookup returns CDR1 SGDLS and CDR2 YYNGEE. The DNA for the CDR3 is TGTGCCAGCAGCGTATTCGGGACTAGCCCCCCGAGGACGCAGTATTTT. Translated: CASSVFGTSPPRTQYF.

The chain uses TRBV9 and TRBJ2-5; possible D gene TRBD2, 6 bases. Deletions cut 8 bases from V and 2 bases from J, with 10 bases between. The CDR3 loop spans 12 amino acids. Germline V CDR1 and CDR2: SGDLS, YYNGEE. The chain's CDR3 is CARPGVQETQYF. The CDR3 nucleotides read TGTGCCAGACCGGGGGTTCAAGAGACCCAGTACTTC.

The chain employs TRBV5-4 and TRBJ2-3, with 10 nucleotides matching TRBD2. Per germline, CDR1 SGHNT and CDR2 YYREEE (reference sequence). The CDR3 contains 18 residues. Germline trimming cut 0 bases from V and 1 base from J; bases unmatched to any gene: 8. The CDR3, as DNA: TGTGCCAGCAGCTTGGGGGGTAGCGGGGGGAGCGGCACAGATACGCAGTATTTT. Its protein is CASSLGGSGGSGTDTQYF.

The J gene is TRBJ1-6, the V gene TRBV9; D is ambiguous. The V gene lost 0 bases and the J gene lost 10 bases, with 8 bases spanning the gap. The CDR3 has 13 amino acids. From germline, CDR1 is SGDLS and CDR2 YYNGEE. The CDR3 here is CASSVGTASPLHF. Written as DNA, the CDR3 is TGTGCCAGCAGCGTAGGTACAGCCTCACCCCTCCACTTT.

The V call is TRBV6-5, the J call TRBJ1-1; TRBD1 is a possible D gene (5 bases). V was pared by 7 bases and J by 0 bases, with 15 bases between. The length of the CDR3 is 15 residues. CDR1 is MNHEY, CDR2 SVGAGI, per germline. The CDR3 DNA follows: TGTGCCAGCACGCGGGGACCGCTGATGAACACTGAAGCTTTCTTT. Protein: CASTRGPLMNTEAFF.

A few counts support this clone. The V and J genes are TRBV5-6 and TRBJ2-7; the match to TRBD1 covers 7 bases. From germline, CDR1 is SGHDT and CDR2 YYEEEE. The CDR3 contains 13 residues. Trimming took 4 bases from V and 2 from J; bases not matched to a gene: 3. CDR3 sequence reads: CASSMGTAYEQYF. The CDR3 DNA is TGTGCCAGCAGCATGGGGACAGCCTACGAGCAGTACTTC. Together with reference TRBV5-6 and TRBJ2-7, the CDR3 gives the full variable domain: DAGVTQSPTHLIKTRGQQVTLRCSPKSGHDTVSWYQQALGQGPQFIFQYYEEEERQRGNFPDRFSGHQFPNYSSELNVNALLLGDSALYLCASSMGTAYEQYFGPGTRLTVT.